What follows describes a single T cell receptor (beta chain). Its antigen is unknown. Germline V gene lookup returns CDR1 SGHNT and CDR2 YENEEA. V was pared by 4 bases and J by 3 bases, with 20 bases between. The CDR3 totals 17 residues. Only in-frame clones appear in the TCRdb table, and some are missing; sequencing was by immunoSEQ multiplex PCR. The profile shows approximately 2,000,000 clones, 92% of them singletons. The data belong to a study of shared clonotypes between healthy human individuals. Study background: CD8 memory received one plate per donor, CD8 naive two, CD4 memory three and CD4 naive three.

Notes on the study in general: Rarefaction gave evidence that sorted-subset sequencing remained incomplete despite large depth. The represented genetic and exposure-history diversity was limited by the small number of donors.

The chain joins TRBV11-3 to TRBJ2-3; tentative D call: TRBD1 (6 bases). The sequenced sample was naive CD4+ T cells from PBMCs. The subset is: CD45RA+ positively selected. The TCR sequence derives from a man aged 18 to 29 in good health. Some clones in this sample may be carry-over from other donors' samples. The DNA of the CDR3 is TGTGCCAGCAGCTCGGGGACAACCTCCCTGGGGACAGATACGCAGTATTTT. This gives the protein CASSSGTTSLGTDTQYF.